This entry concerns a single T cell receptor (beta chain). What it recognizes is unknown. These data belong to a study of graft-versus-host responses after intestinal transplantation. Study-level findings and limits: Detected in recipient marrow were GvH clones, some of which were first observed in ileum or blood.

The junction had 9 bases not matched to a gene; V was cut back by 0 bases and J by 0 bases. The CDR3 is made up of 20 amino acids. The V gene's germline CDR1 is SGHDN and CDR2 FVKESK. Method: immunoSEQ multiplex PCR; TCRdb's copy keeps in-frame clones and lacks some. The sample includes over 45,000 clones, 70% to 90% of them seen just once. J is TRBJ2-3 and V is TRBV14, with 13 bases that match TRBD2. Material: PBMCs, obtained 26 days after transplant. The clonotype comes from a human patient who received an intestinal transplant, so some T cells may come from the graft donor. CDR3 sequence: CASSQDLLGLAGQSTDTQYF. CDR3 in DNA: TGTGCCAGCAGCCAAGATCTACTGGGACTAGCGGGGCAAAGCACAGATACGCAGTATTTT.